This is a list of T cell receptor beta chains from one sample in a study of shared clonotypes between healthy human individuals. The data were produced by immunoSEQ multiplex PCR, yet TCRdb's version contains in-frame clones alone and is incomplete. Here the sample spans approximately 1,500,000 clones, around 98% being singletons. The material sequenced was naive CD4+ T cells sorted from blood. These receptors were obtained from a man younger than 45 in good health. Each CDR3 is given with its conserved first and last residue. Each record gives: D gene, V gene, clone size, J gene, CDR3 protein, CDR3 DNA. D genes are given only for firm matches. Not all rows give a size; the values are once, few, many and, for expanded clones, a class.

>TRBD2|TRBV19|NA|TRBJ2-1
CASSMFAGGYNEQFF
TGTGCCAGTAGTATGTTTGCGGGAGGCTACAATGAGCAGTTCTTC
>NA|TRBV12-5|NA|TRBJ1-5
CASATSDQPQHF
TGTGCTAGTGCAACATCGGATCAGCCCCAGCATTTT
>TRBD1|TRBV30|NA|TRBJ1-5
CAFQDRAVSQPQHF
TGTGCCTTCCAGGACAGGGCAGTTTCCCAGCCCCAGCATTTT
>NA|TRBV7-3|NA|TRBJ2-2
CASSPLYHTGELFF
TGTGCCAGCAGCCCCCTCTACCACACCGGGGAGCTGTTTTTT
>NA|TRBV11-2|NA|TRBJ1-5
CASSLGLTGKPQHF
TGTGCCAGCAGCTTAGGCCTGACAGGAAAGCCCCAGCATTTT
>TRBD2|TRBV28|NA|TRBJ2-7
CASSPITGQGLAGIYEQYF
TGTGCCAGCAGTCCCATAACCGGCCAGGGACTAGCGGGAATCTACGAGCAGTACTTC
>NA|TRBV5-1|NA|TRBJ2-3
CASSLARVAGTDTQYF
TGCGCCAGCAGCTTGGCCAGGGTAGCTGGCACAGATACGCAGTATTTT
>TRBD1|TRBV10-3|NA|TRBJ1-2
CAISRGSTNYGYTF
TGTGCCATCAGCAGGGGGAGCACTAACTATGGCTACACCTTC
>NA|TRBV5-4|NA|TRBJ2-3
CASSFSGADTQYF
TGTGCCAGCAGCTTCAGCGGAGCAGATACGCAGTATTTT
>NA|TRBV27|once|TRBJ2-7
CASRTTGTYEQYF
TGTGCCAGCAGAACTACAGGGACCTACGAGCAGTACTTC
>TRBD1|TRBV7-9|NA|TRBJ2-7
CASSLAGDSSYEQYF
TGTGCCAGCAGCTTAGCGGGGGACAGTTCCTACGAGCAGTACTTC
>NA|TRBV15|NA|TRBJ1-1
CATSRVRDNLEAFF
TGTGCCACCAGCAGAGTTCGGGACAACCTGGAAGCTTTCTTT
>NA|TRBV28|NA|TRBJ2-5
CASSRYRREETQYF
TGTGCCAGCAGTCGTTACCGGCGCGAAGAGACCCAGTACTTC
>NA|TRBV10-2|once|TRBJ1-2
CASSEDLRALGYTF
TGCGCCAGCAGTGAAGATTTAAGGGCTTTGGGCTACACCTTC
>TRBD1|TRBV7-9|NA|TRBJ1-2
CASSLADRGLGYTF
TGTGCCAGCAGCTTAGCGGACAGGGGGCTTGGCTACACCTTC
>TRBD1|TRBV7-9|once|TRBJ1-5
CASSLARTGGNQPQHF
TGTGCCAGCAGCTTAGCGCGGACAGGGGGAAATCAGCCCCAGCATTTT
>NA|TRBV10-3|NA|TRBJ2-5
CAISETGKQETQYF
TGTGCCATCAGTGAGACAGGGAAACAAGAGACCCAGTACTTC
>NA|TRBV5-1|NA|TRBJ2-7
CASSLVGNRVPRYEQYF
TGCGCCAGCAGCTTGGTCGGGAACAGAGTCCCGCGGTACGAGCAGTACTTC
>NA|TRBV15|once|TRBJ2-1
CATSRPNNEQFF
TGTGCCACCAGCAGACCCAACAATGAGCAGTTCTTC
>NA|TRBV18|NA|TRBJ2-3
CASSSTGFRSDTQYF
TGTGCCAGCTCATCAACAGGGTTCCGGTCAGATACGCAGTATTTT
>TRBD1|TRBV5-1|once|TRBJ2-3
CASSLGDRVTDTQYF
TGCGCCAGCAGCTTGGGGGACAGAGTCACAGATACGCAGTATTTT
>NA|TRBV28|once|TRBJ1-2
CASSPHVPLGYGYTF
TGTGCCAGCAGTCCCCACGTTCCTTTGGGGTATGGCTACACCTTC
>NA|TRBV10-1|NA|TRBJ2-3
CASSGPPADTQYF
TGCGCCAGCAGCGGACCGCCCGCAGATACGCAGTATTTT
>TRBD1|TRBV2|NA|TRBJ2-5
CASKRGQYQETQYF
TGTGCCAGTAAGAGGGGACAGTACCAAGAGACCCAGTACTTC
>NA|TRBV28|NA|TRBJ1-1
CASSLGTEAFF
TGTGCCAGCTCCTTAGGCACTGAAGCTTTCTTT
>NA|TRBV20-1|NA|TRBJ2-7
CSAPGTNEQYF
TGCAGTGCACCCGGGACCAACGAGCAGTACTTC
>NA|TRBV7-2|NA|TRBJ2-7
CASSLDDISSYEQYF
TGTGCCAGCAGCTTAGATGACATATCCTCCTACGAGCAGTACTTC
>TRBD1|TRBV5-8|NA|TRBJ2-5
CASSRDRGETQYF
TGTGCCAGCAGCCGAGACAGGGGAGAGACCCAGTACTTC
>TRBD2|TRBV18|NA|TRBJ2-3
CASSPLAGGFTDTQYF
TGTGCCAGCTCACCGCTAGCGGGAGGATTCACAGATACGCAGTATTTT
>TRBD2|TRBV5-1|NA|TRBJ2-7
CASSSGLAGVSYEQYF
TGCGCCAGCAGCTCGGGACTAGCGGGAGTCTCCTACGAGCAGTACTTC
>TRBD2|TRBV2|NA|TRBJ2-7
CASSGLVAGWYEQYF
TGTGCCAGCAGCGGTCTGGTAGCGGGATGGTACGAGCAGTACTTC
>NA|TRBV29-1|NA|TRBJ2-1
CSVDEARSYNEQFF
TGCAGCGTTGATGAGGCACGTTCGTACAATGAGCAGTTCTTC
>NA|TRBV21-1|NA|TRBJ2-1
CASSNRFKADSYNEQFF
TGTGCCAGCAGCAACCGGTTTAAGGCAGATTCCTACAATGAGCAGTTCTTC
>TRBD1|TRBV5-4|NA|TRBJ2-1
CASSHKGDRVVLGNEQFF
TGTGCCAGCAGCCACAAGGGGGACAGGGTAGTATTGGGCAATGAGCAGTTCTTC
>TRBD2|TRBV11-2|NA|TRBJ2-7
CASSPGLAGTYEQYF
TGTGCCAGCAGCCCGGGACTAGCGGGGACCTACGAGCAGTACTTC
>NA|TRBV2|NA|TRBJ2-3
CASSPQGPSDTQYF
TGTGCCAGCAGTCCACAGGGCCCTAGTGATACGCAGTATTTT
>TRBD1|TRBV19|NA|TRBJ2-5
CASSPMLYWTGSVGETQYF
TGTGCCAGTAGCCCGATGCTCTATTGGACAGGGTCGGTTGGAGAGACCCAGTACTTC
>NA|TRBV5-6|NA|TRBJ2-7
CASSSDGPYEQYF
TGTGCCAGCAGCAGTGACGGACCCTACGAGCAGTACTTC
>TRBD2|TRBV18|NA|TRBJ2-7
CASSPPGLAFHEQYF
TGTGCCAGCTCACCACCGGGACTAGCTTTCCACGAGCAGTACTTC
>NA|TRBV13|NA|TRBJ2-7
CASSLRRGWEQYF
TGTGCCAGCAGCCTCCGACGGGGTTGGGAGCAGTACTTC
>NA|TRBV28|NA|TRBJ2-2
CASSLPQGTGELFF
TGTGCCAGCAGTTTACCTCAAGGAACCGGGGAGCTGTTTTTT
>TRBD2|TRBV5-1|NA|TRBJ2-5
CASSFGTSGVQETQYF
TGCGCCAGCAGCTTCGGAACTAGCGGAGTTCAAGAGACCCAGTACTTC
>TRBD2|TRBV29-1|NA|TRBJ2-3
CSGTGTSGITDTQYF
TGCAGCGGGACCGGGACTAGCGGGATTACAGATACGCAGTATTTT
>NA|TRBV29-1|once|TRBJ1-2
CSVGDKGYGYTF
TGCAGCGTTGGGGACAAGGGTTATGGCTACACCTTC
>NA|TRBV7-9|NA|TRBJ2-5
CASSLRGPSGETQYF
TGTGCCAGCAGCTTAAGAGGCCCATCCGGGGAGACCCAGTACTTC
>NA|TRBV6-5|NA|TRBJ1-3
CASSYSTGSGNTIYF
TGTGCCAGCAGTTACTCAACAGGGTCTGGAAACACCATATATTTT
>TRBD1|TRBV7-2|NA|TRBJ2-5
CASSLGDRDQETQYF
TGTGCCAGCAGCTTGGGGGACAGGGACCAAGAGACCCAGTACTTC
>TRBD1|TRBV27|NA|TRBJ2-7
CASSIRDRGYEQYF
TGTGCCAGCAGCATCCGGGACAGGGGCTACGAGCAGTACTTC
>TRBD2|TRBV27|NA|TRBJ2-5
CARAYYESGLAGGKVKTQYF
TGTGCCAGAGCTTACTACGAATCGGGACTAGCGGGAGGGAAAGTCAAGACCCAGTACTTC
>NA|TRBV20-1|NA|TRBJ2-1
CSAPGQFF
TGCAGTGCTCCGGGGCAGTTCTTC
>NA|TRBV7-8|NA|TRBJ2-1
CASSAGLWEFF
TGTGCCAGCAGCGCGGGACTTTGGGAGTTCTTC
>NA|TRBV6-5|NA|TRBJ2-6
CASSGQLSGANVLTF
TGTGCCAGCAGCGGACAACTCTCTGGGGCCAACGTCCTGACTTTC
>NA|TRBV12-5|NA|TRBJ2-3
CASGFESTDTQYF
TGTGCTAGTGGTTTCGAGAGTACAGATACGCAGTATTTT
>TRBD1|TRBV5-4|NA|TRBJ2-1
CASSLGQGAHNEQFF
TGTGCCAGCAGCTTGGGGCAGGGGGCCCACAATGAGCAGTTCTTC
>NA|TRBV28|NA|TRBJ2-3
CASSLSGLFPSTDTQYF
TGTGCCAGCAGTTTAAGTGGTCTCTTCCCTAGCACAGATACGCAGTATTTT
>NA|TRBV6-6|NA|TRBJ2-7
CASKSSLYEQYF
TGTGCCAGCAAGTCTAGCCTATACGAGCAGTACTTC
>NA|TRBV7-2|NA|TRBJ2-1
CASSSTGSGDSYNEQFF
TGTGCCAGCAGCTCGACAGGCAGCGGGGACTCCTACAATGAGCAGTTCTTC
>NA|TRBV2|NA|TRBJ2-7
CASKDTGEQYF
TGTGCCAGCAAAGACACCGGTGAGCAGTACTTC